This T cell receptor beta chain was identified during a study of blood T cell repertoires in COVID-19. Study in general: There were acute and convalescent COVID-19 samples, and they came from the United States, Italy and Spain.

V was shortened by 0 bases and J by 6 bases, with 13 bases between the two germline ends. CDR3 length: 15 residues. Germline V gene data show CDR1 as SGHNT and CDR2 as YYREEE (reference sequence). All enrollees were roughly 18 to 89 years old and from fewer than 25 US areas. Participant reports of clinical history set cohort assignment. Authors' analysis steps: Quantification of nucleated cells was approximated via reference gene primer amplification. Here immunoSEQ multiplex PCR was the method, and the copy in TCRdb shows in-frame clones only, minus some. That table supplies the V and J calls and clone size; D and trimming were determined from the DNA. The sample lists more than 450,000 clones, roughly nine tenths occurring once.

The sample comprised PBMCs or T cells enriched from blood (not recorded which). This sequence was found in a woman between 18 and 29 years old who had recovered from COVID-19. The chain combines TRBV5-4 with TRBJ1-5; D uncertain. CDR3 loop: CASSLEKGEGQPQHF. The DNA of the CDR3 is TGTGCCAGCAGCTTGGAAAAGGGCGAGGGTCAGCCCCAGCATTTT. The full variable domain, in which reference TRBV5-4 and TRBJ1-5 provide the parts outside the CDR3, is ETGVTQSPTHLIKTRGQQVTLRCSSQSGHNTVSWYQQALGQGPQFIFQYYREEENGRGNFPPRFSGLQFPNYSSELNVNALELDDSALYLCASSLEKGEGQPQHFGDGTRLSIL.